Below are 21 T cell receptor beta chains sequenced from a single sample in a study of blood T cell repertoires in COVID-19. Profiled with immunoSEQ multiplex PCR; TCRdb holds only in-frame clones, not every one. The table has roughly 190,000 clones, 85% to 90% seen once; the top ten hold roughly 3.7%. The sample consisted of peripheral blood. Source of these receptors: a man aged 18 to 29 with active or convalescent COVID-19.

The chain employs TRBV6-2 or TRBV6-3 and TRBJ2-7, with 9 positions matching TRBD1. This CDR3 spans 14 amino acids. After removal of 6 bases from V and 9 bases from J, the junction contained 12 bases not matched to a gene. Germline V gene sequence: CDR1 MNHEY, CDR2 SVGEGT. The CDR3 DNA sequence: TGTGCCAGCAGCAATCGACGGGACAGGGCTGTGCAGTACGTC. Amino acids: CASSNRRDRAVQYV.

The rearrangement uses TRBV5-6 and TRBJ2-7, with 10 positions matching TRBD1. Germline V gene lookup returns CDR1 SGHDT and CDR2 YYEEEE. V was clipped by 5 bases and J by 7 bases; unmatched bases: 6. The CDR3 extends over 13 amino acids. The CDR3 protein is CASSIDRGPEQYV. The CDR3 DNA reads TGTGCCAGCAGTATCGACAGGGGGCCTGAGCAGTACGTC.

Turning to this clone: Other DNA sequences in this specimen translate into the identical CDR3. This sequence joins TRBV6-2 or TRBV6-3 and TRBJ1-1; D is uncertain. This CDR3 is built from 12 residues. Germline-derived CDR1 and CDR2 are MNHEY and SVGEGT. Trimming cost V 2 bases and J 5 bases, with 6 bases left between them. CDR3 in DNA: TGTGCCAGCAGTTACGGAGGGACTGAAGCTTTCTTT. Translation gives CASSYGGTEAFF.

This chain uses TRBV2 with TRBJ1-1; possible D gene TRBD1, 5 bases. The V end lost 7 bases, the J end lost 7 bases, and 19 bases lay between the germline ends. The CDR3 runs 14 residues. Looked up from germline, CDR1 is SNHLY and CDR2 is FYNNEI. CDR3 sequence (DNA): TGTGCCAGCATAGAGGGGAGGTCGGTAAGTGAAGCTTTCTTT. It translates to CASIEGRSVSEAFF.

This clone was recorded only once. At the DNA level, this CDR3 is encoded by other sequences in the same sample as well. The chain combines TRBV10-3 with TRBJ2-2, with no clear D. The CDR3 has 13 residues. In germline, CDR1 is ENHRY, CDR2 SYGVKD. V dropped 2 bases and J dropped 4 bases, with 5 bases sitting between them. The CDR3 DNA reads TGTGCCATCAGTGAGCGAGGCACCGGGGAGCTGTTTTTT. It codes for CAISERGTGELFF.

This sequence joins TRBV7-2 and TRBJ2-3; 9 bases are shared with TRBD2. V lost 0 bases to trimming and J lost 6 bases; unmatched junction nucleotides: 7. The germline CDR1 and CDR2 sequences are SGHTA and FQGNSA. This CDR3 spans 16 amino acids. The CDR3 DNA reads TGTGCCAGCAGCTTAGCCCAGCTAGCGGGACTCGATACGCAGTATTTT. It specifies CASSLAQLAGLDTQYF.

A few counts support this clone. V gene TRBV20-1 combines with J gene TRBJ1-6; weak D call: TRBD1 (6 bases). Germline loops: CDR1 DFQATT, CDR2 SNEGSKA (reference sequence). The CDR3 is 16 residues long. The V end was cut by 3 bases, the J end by 7 bases, with 19 bases between. DNA of the CDR3: TGCAGTGCTAGTGGGACACTGGCTATGGGAAATTCACCCCTCCACTTT. Protein sequence: CSASGTLAMGNSPLHF.

V is TRBV12-3 or TRBV12-4 and J is TRBJ2-3, with unresolved D. The ends were cut back, 2 bases at V and 6 bases at J, with 6 bases in the middle. This CDR3 comprises 12 residues. The CDR3 reads CASSLKSDTQYF. The CDR3 DNA follows: TGTGCCAGCAGTTTAAAGAGTGATACGCAGTATTTT.

The genes are TRBV27 and TRBJ2-7; 10 positions agree with TRBD2. Germline lookup yields CDR1 MNHEY and CDR2 SMNVEV (reference sequence). V gave up 5 bases and J gave up 12 bases; unmatched junction bases: 16. The CDR3 spans 15 residues. CDR3 in DNA: TGTGCCAGCAGTGCCCGGACTAGCGGCCTCCCAGAGGTGTACTTC. It translates to CASSARTSGLPEVYF.

V is TRBV7-2 and J is TRBJ2-1; the D gene is possibly TRBD2 (5 bases). This CDR3 comprises 14 residues. Germline CDR1 SGHTA, CDR2 FQGNSA. The V end lost 5 bases, the J end lost 3 bases, and 11 bases lay between the germline ends. CDR3 DNA sequence: TGTGCCAGCAGCCCGGACTCCCGCTACAATGAGCAGTTCTTC. Its protein is CASSPDSRYNEQFF.

The chain recombines TRBV30 with TRBJ2-1; D is possibly TRBD2 (6 bases). Between the trimmed V and J ends, which lost 3 bases and 10 bases, there was a span of 13 bases. The V gene's germline CDR1 is GTSNPN and CDR2 SVGIG (reference sequence). This CDR3 has 12 residues. The CDR3 DNA is TGTGCCTGGAGCATAGCGGATGAGGAGCAGTTCTTC. It is translated as CAWSIADEEQFF. The full variable domain, completed using reference TRBV30 and TRBJ2-1, is SQTIHQWPATLVQPVGSPLSLECTVEGTSNPNLYWYRQAAGRGLQLLFYSVGIGQISSEVPQNLSASRPQDRQFILSSKKLLLSDSGFYLCAWSIADEEQFFGPGTRLTVL.

The chain recombines TRBV6-5 with TRBJ2-3; possibly TRBD2 for D (5 bases). The CDR3 covers 14 residues. V lost 4 bases to trimming and J lost 0 bases, with 8 bases between them. The germline CDR1 and CDR2 sequences are MNHEY and SVGAGI. The CDR3 DNA reads TGTGCCAGCAGTTCGGACTCGAGCACAGATACGCAGTATTTT. It codes for CASSSDSSTDTQYF.

The chain recombines TRBV7-6 with TRBJ1-1, with TRBD1 matching over 12 bases. CDR3 size: 17 residues. V shed 4 bases and J 0 bases; nucleotides not matched to a gene: 6. Germline V CDR1 and CDR2: SGHVS, FNYEAQ. The CDR3, as DNA: TGTGCCAGCAGCTCTTGGGGACAGGGGGCTTTGAACACTGAAGCTTTCTTT. Its translation: CASSSWGQGALNTEAFF.

This chain connects TRBV7-2 to TRBJ1-2; tentatively, D is TRBD1 (5 bases). Per the germline V gene, CDR1 is SGHTA and CDR2 is FQGNSA. V lost 5 bases and J 8 bases, leaving 9 bases between the germline ends. CDR3 length equals 11 residues. This chain's CDR3 is CASSARVGYTF. For the CDR3, the DNA is TGTGCCAGCAGCGCCAGGGTAGGCTACACCTTC.

To note about this clone: At one end the junction does not follow the germline gene, possibly because of a read error. The chain is built from TRBV4-3 and TRBJ1-2, with 7 bases that match TRBD1. Germline V gene data show CDR1 as LGHNA and CDR2 as YSLEER. The CDR3 extends over 15 amino acids. The CDR3, as DNA: TGCGCCAGCAGCGAAGATGCCCGGGACAGTAATGGCTACACCTTC. This translates into CASSEDARDSNGYTF.

The V call is TRBV10-3, the J call TRBJ1-2; D is unresolved. CDR1 is ENHRY, CDR2 SYGVKD, per germline. The CDR3 is made up of 13 amino acids. Trimming stripped 2 bases from V and 3 bases from J, with 7 bases between. CDR3 protein: CAISEREDYGYTF. As DNA, the CDR3 is TGTGCCATCAGTGAGAGGGAGGACTATGGCTACACCTTC.

V and J are TRBV6-5 and TRBJ2-2, with D tentatively TRBD2 (7 bases). The CDR3 spans 15 residues. The germline V and J ends were trimmed by 8 bases and 6 bases, with 19 bases remaining between them. Germline assignment: CDR1 MNHEY and CDR2 SVGAGI. The CDR3: CASEALGGGSGELFF. The CDR3 DNA follows: TGTGCCAGCGAAGCTCTAGGCGGGGGCTCCGGGGAGCTGTTTTTT.

V gene TRBV7-6 combines with J gene TRBJ2-5; the match to TRBD2 covers 8 bases. The V gene end was trimmed by 3 bases and the J gene end by 3 bases; junction bases not matched to a gene: 6. The V gene's germline CDR1 is SGHVS and CDR2 FNYEAQ. This CDR3 region has 15 residues. CDR3 sequence: CASSLGGTREETQYF. The CDR3 bases are TGTGCCAGCAGCTTGGGTGGGACTAGGGAAGAGACCCAGTACTTC.

This clone was counted between two and nine times. The chain combines TRBV19 with TRBJ1-3; D remains ambiguous. There are 15 residues in the CDR3. The ends were cut back, 0 bases at V and 0 bases at J, with 6 bases in the middle. Germline V lookup: CDR1 LNHDA, CDR2 SQIVND (reference sequence). The CDR3 sequence is CASSIDPRSGNTIYF. DNA of the CDR3: TGTGCCAGTAGTATAGATCCCCGCTCTGGAAACACCATATATTTT.

This clone was seen a few times. The chain links TRBV6-5 to TRBJ1-1; 8 positions agree with TRBD1. This CDR3 is 14 amino acids long. Trimming cost V 6 bases and J 4 bases; bases outside gene matches: 7. The germline gives CDR1 MNHEY, CDR2 SVGAGI. CDR3 coding DNA: TGTGCCAGCAGATGGGACAGGCGGGGCACTGAAGCTTTCTTT. This translates into CASRWDRRGTEAFF.

The chain has TRBV10-3 and TRBJ2-7, with D perhaps matching TRBD2 (5 bases). The V and J ends lost 0 bases and 7 bases respectively, with 22 bases between them. The CDR3 is 17 amino acids. The germline gives CDR1 ENHRY, CDR2 SYGVKD. The CDR3 DNA follows: TGTGCCATCAGTGAGTCGGCAGGACTTATCAACGGCAGGGAGCAGTACTTC. Protein product: CAISESAGLINGREQYF.